In this sample, the clone carrying this TCR beta chain turned up a few times. Its antigen is unknown. The CDR3 totals 15 residues. V lost 5 bases to trimming and J lost 3 bases, with 15 bases between them. Per the germline V gene, CDR1 is SGHTA and CDR2 is FQGNSA. This sample is drawn from a study of T cells after yellow fever vaccination. Study at large: When fractions had low cell numbers, they were prepared with SMART-Seq v4 Ultra Low Input. Study conclusions and caveats: Abundant clonotypes from the bulk population could contaminate FACS-sorted repertoires. Few clonotypes appeared in both CD4 and CD8 compartments. Peaking faster, on day 5 versus 15, the secondary response was nonetheless weaker.

TCRdb re-derived calls from the 5' RACE reads in MiXCR, one entry per CDR3 protein. Of 400,000 to 650,000 distinct CDR3 sequences listed, 21% are singletons. The rearrangement links TRBV7-2 to TRBJ2-3, with a possible D match to TRBD2 (7 bases). This receptor was identified in a man between 18 and 29 years old who received the YFV17D yellow fever vaccine. The sequencing here drew on PBMCs, taken approximately 22 days after the first yellow fever vaccination. In nucleotides, the CDR3 is TGTGCCAGCAGCCCGAGGGGGGGGCGGACAGATACGCAGTATTTT. Its translation: CASSPRGGRTDTQYF.